This T cell receptor beta chain comes out of a study of early T cells in non-severe SARS-CoV-2 infection. Study overall: Sequencing targeted bulk RNA from unsorted whole blood, leaving chains unpaired.

Individually, cDNA molecules had unique molecular identifiers attached to them. From the 5' RACE reads, TCRdb called clonotypes with MiXCR, one entry per CDR3 protein. Here the sample spans approximately 33,000 distinct CDR3 sequences, under 5% being singletons. Regarding this clonotype: Antigen specificity is unknown.

Points from the study as a whole: Using VDJdb, the matching emphasized anti-spike CD8 responses while missing private and CD4 specificities.

This CDR3 spans 15 amino acids. Germline V gene lookup returns CDR1 SGHNT and CDR2 YYREEE (reference sequence). Trimming at V came to 4 bases and at J to 6 bases, leaving 8 bases not matched to a gene. The TCR originated in an adult who was a healthcare worker with PCR-confirmed SARS-CoV-2 infection or an uninfected control (not recorded which). Sequencing used whole blood. The J gene is TRBJ2-3, the V gene TRBV5-4, with TRBD1 matching 10 bases. The CDR3 sequence is CASSRSGTGDDTQYF. The DNA of the CDR3 is TGTGCCAGCAGCAGATCCGGGACAGGGGACGATACGCAGTATTTT.